Below are 9 T cell receptor beta chains sequenced from a single sample in a study of blood T cell repertoires in COVID-19. TCRdb's copy holds only in-frame clones and misses some; the assay was immunoSEQ multiplex PCR. This table holds some 82,000 clones, roughly nine tenths found once. Sequencing input: peripheral blood. All receptors derive from a woman in her forties or fifties in a cohort sampled during active COVID-19.

The chain links TRBV7-2 to TRBJ2-7; no definite D call. The CDR3 length is 12 residues. The germline CDR1 and CDR2 sequences are SGHTA and FQGNSA. The V end was cut by 5 bases, the J end by 1 base, with 6 bases between. The CDR3 DNA reads as TGTGCCAGCAGCCCCAGGTCCTACGAGCAGTACTTC. This translates into CASSPRSYEQYF.

This rearrangement joins TRBV24-1 to TRBJ1-1; 7 bases line up with TRBD1. V shed 7 bases, J shed 2 bases, and the junction held 3 bases outside the gene matches. The germline gives CDR1 KGHDR, CDR2 SFDVKD. The CDR3 consists of 13 residues. DNA for the CDR3: TGTGCCACCAGACAGGGGACCAACACTGAAGCTTTCTTT. The encoded protein is CATRQGTNTEAFF.

V usage is TRBV6-5 and J usage is TRBJ2-5; D is possibly TRBD2 (6 bases). From germline, CDR1 is MNHEY and CDR2 SVGAGI. V shed 0 bases and J shed 4 bases, with 9 bases lying between them. This CDR3 has 14 amino acids. CDR3 residues: CASSYSSGVETQYF. In nucleotides, the CDR3 is TGTGCCAGCAGTTACTCTAGCGGCGTAGAGACCCAGTACTTC.

This clone was found a few times. The rearrangement uses TRBV4-2 and TRBJ1-2; tentative D call: TRBD1 (6 bases). This CDR3 comprises 14 residues. Germline assignment: CDR1 LGHNA and CDR2 YNFKEQ. The germline V and J ends were trimmed by 4 bases and 0 bases, with 9 bases remaining between them. CDR3 bases: TGTGCCAGCAGCCTCGGACAGACTAACTATGGCTACACCTTC. Translating gives CASSLGQTNYGYTF.

As for this clone: The germline gene is not matched at one end of the junction; a read error may be the cause. The V and J genes are TRBV7-7 and TRBJ2-7, with D tentatively TRBD1 (6 bases). The CDR3 has 21 amino acids. Germline V gene lookup returns CDR1 SSHAT and CDR2 FNYEAQ (reference sequence). In DNA form, the CDR3 reads TGTGCTAGCAACAAACAGGGATGGGGAGCGAAGAAACAAGCTACCTCCTACGAGCAGTACTTC. It codes for CASNKQGWGAKKQATSYEQYF.

The chain has TRBV6-1 and TRBJ1-6; D not certain. The ends were cut back, 2 bases at V and 0 bases at J, with 11 bases in the middle. This CDR3 region has 17 residues. The germline V gene encodes CDR1 MNHNS and CDR2 SASEGT. CDR3 sequence (DNA): TGTGCCAGCAGTGAAAATCATCTGGCCTCCTATAATTCACCCCTCCACTTT. Translated: CASSENHLASYNSPLHF.

The rearrangement uses TRBV6-5 and TRBJ1-6; D uncertain. The CDR3 spans 13 residues. Germline V gives CDR1 MNHEY, CDR2 SVGAGI. Between the trimmed V and J ends, which lost 4 bases and 8 bases, there was a span of 9 bases. Here the CDR3 reads CASSSPQDSPLHF. In DNA form, the CDR3 reads TGTGCCAGCAGTTCCCCCCAGGATTCACCCCTCCACTTT.

The rearrangement joins TRBV18 to TRBJ2-1; possible D gene TRBD1, 5 bases. CDR3 length equals 15 residues. Trimming removed 3 bases at V and 3 bases at J, with 12 bases between. Germline V CDR1 and CDR2: KGHSH, LQKENI. CDR3 region: CASSPGHEIYNEQFF. The CDR3 coding sequence is TGTGCCAGCTCACCTGGACACGAGATCTACAATGAGCAGTTCTTC.

V and J are TRBV2 and TRBJ1-3; D is possibly TRBD1 (6 bases). Germline V gene lookup returns CDR1 SNHLY and CDR2 FYNNEI. The CDR3 runs to 14 residues. V was cut by 6 bases and J by 2 bases, with 11 bases left in between. The CDR3 coding sequence is TGTGCCAGCAGATTACAGGGAGCTGGAAACACCATATATTTT. This gives the protein CASRLQGAGNTIYF.